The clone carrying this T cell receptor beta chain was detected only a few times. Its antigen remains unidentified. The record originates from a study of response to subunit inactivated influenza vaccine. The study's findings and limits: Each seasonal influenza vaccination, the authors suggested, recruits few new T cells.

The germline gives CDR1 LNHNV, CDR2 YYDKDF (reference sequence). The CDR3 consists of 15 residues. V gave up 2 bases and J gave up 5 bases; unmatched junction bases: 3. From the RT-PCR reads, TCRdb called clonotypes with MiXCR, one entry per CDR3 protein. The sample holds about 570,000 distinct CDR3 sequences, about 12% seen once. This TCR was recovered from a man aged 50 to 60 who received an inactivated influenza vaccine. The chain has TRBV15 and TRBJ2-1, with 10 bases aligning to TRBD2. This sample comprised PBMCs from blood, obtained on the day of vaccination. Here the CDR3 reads CATSRISGRHNEQFF. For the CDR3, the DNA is TGTGCCACCAGCAGAATTAGCGGGAGGCACAATGAGCAGTTCTTC.